The 30 T cell receptor beta chains given below trace back to one sample, sequenced in a study of OX40 agonist ivuxolimab in advanced cancers. Sequencing used immunoSEQ multiplex PCR; TCRdb keeps in-frame clones, though not all of them. The sample lists nearly 55,000 clones, approximately 85% occurring once. Specimen: CD4+ or CD8+ T cells sorted from blood, collected in a trial of the OX40 agonist ivuxolimab. These receptors came from an adult with an advanced solid tumor such as melanoma, head and neck, liver or kidney cancer.

The gene calls are TRBV7-9 and TRBJ1-4; D is ambiguous. This CDR3 comprises 15 residues. With 2 bases removed from V and 0 bases from J, the gap between germline ends came to 7 bases. Germline CDR1 SEHNR, CDR2 FQNEAQ (reference sequence). CDR3 residues: CASSLFGATNEKLFF. CDR3 nucleotide sequence: TGTGCCAGCAGCTTATTTGGAGCAACTAATGAAAAACTGTTTTTT.

The CDR3 bases are TGTGCCAGCAGCCCTGGACAAATCGCCAATGAGCAGTTCTTC. Translation: CASSPGQIANEQFF. The chain links TRBV11-2 to TRBJ2-1; D is possibly TRBD1 (5 bases). CDR1 and CDR2 (germline): SGHAT, FQNNGV. Trimming removed 5 bases from V and 6 bases from J, with 14 bases in between. The CDR3 is made up of 14 amino acids.

The rearrangement uses TRBV4-2 and TRBJ2-3, with D uncertain. The CDR3 has 12 residues. The germline V gene has CDR1 LGHNA and CDR2 YNFKEQ. Trimming took off 2 bases at V and 3 bases at J, with 3 bases between the two ends. CDR3 amino acids: CASSQRTDTQYF. The CDR3 bases are TGTGCCAGCAGCCAACGAACAGATACGCAGTATTTT.

The V and J genes are TRBV5-6 and TRBJ2-3, with D possibly matching TRBD2 (6 bases). CDR3 length equals 14 residues. The V end lost 4 bases, the J end lost 2 bases, and 11 bases lay between the germline ends. Per the germline V gene, CDR1 is SGHDT and CDR2 is YYEEEE. The CDR3 region has the DNA TGTGCCAGCAGCCCAGAACTAGCCACAGATACGCAGTATTTT. It translates to CASSPELATDTQYF.

V and J are TRBV20-1 and TRBJ1-2; TRBD1 might be the D (6 bases). The CDR3 has 11 residues. In germline, CDR1 is DFQATT, CDR2 SNEGSKA (reference sequence). CDR3 in amino acids: CRSKQGGGYTF. CDR3 coding DNA: TGCAGATCTAAACAGGGCGGCGGCTACACCTTC.

V usage is TRBV28 and J usage is TRBJ1-1, with D possibly being TRBD1 (5 bases). Deletions cut 2 bases from V and 2 bases from J, with 15 bases between. Germline assignment: CDR1 MDHEN and CDR2 SYDVKM. The CDR3 is 16 residues long. The CDR3 is CASSLSREGDNTEAFF. The CDR3 nucleotides read TGTGCCAGCAGTTTAAGCCGGGAAGGGGACAACACTGAAGCTTTCTTT.

This CDR3 reads CASSDVGGNTEAFF. The CDR3 DNA sequence: TGTGCCAGCAGTGACGTTGGGGGGAACACTGAAGCTTTCTTT. This chain joins TRBV28 and TRBJ1-1; D may be TRBD1 (5 bases). The CDR3 runs 14 residues. CDR1 is MDHEN, CDR2 SYDVKM, per germline. The V gene lost 5 bases and the J gene lost 1 base, with 11 bases spanning the gap.

The chain recombines TRBV6-1 with TRBJ2-1, with D uncertain. Trimming took off 3 bases at V and 9 bases at J, with 15 bases between the two ends. This CDR3 region has 14 residues. Germline-derived CDR1 and CDR2 are MNHNS and SASEGT. CDR3: CASSENRFHTEQFF. The DNA for the CDR3 is TGTGCCAGCAGTGAGAATAGGTTCCACACTGAGCAGTTCTTC.

The chain links TRBV6-6 to TRBJ1-5; a weak D match, TRBD1 (5 bases). There are 15 residues in the CDR3. Germline CDR1 and CDR2: MNHNY and SVGAGI (reference sequence). V lost 2 bases to trimming and J lost 5 bases, with 13 bases between them. Here the CDR3 reads CASSYPVGEDQPQHF. CDR3 nucleotide sequence: TGTGCCAGCAGTTACCCAGTGGGGGAAGATCAGCCCCAGCATTTT.

This clone was counted between two and nine times. The same CDR3 also results from other DNA sequences found in this sample. The chain recombines TRBV11-2 with TRBJ2-1; a possible D gene is TRBD1 (6 bases). Trimming stripped 11 bases from V and 3 bases from J, with 17 bases between. Germline V gene sequence: CDR1 SGHAT, CDR2 FQNNGV. The CDR3 loop spans 14 amino acids. The CDR3: CASAGVQGYNEQFF. CDR3 sequence (DNA): TGTGCCTCGGCAGGGGTTCAAGGCTACAATGAGCAGTTCTTC.

V and J are TRBV6-5 and TRBJ2-5, with D possibly being TRBD2 (5 bases). CDR3 size: 14 residues. Germline V gene data show CDR1 as MNHEY and CDR2 as SVGAGI. The ends were cut back, 2 bases at V and 5 bases at J, with 12 bases in the middle. The CDR3 DNA sequence: TGTGCCAGCAGTTACGGAGGCAGTGCGGAGACCCAGTACTTC. Protein sequence: CASSYGGSAETQYF.

CDR3 sequence (DNA): TGTGCCAGTAGTATAGGGGGGGGTCCCTCCTACAATGAGCAGTTCTTC. This codes for CASSIGGGPSYNEQFF. The gene calls are TRBV19 and TRBJ2-1; TRBD2 agrees at 7 bases. Per the germline V gene, CDR1 is LNHDA and CDR2 is SQIVND (reference sequence). This CDR3 contains 16 residues. The V gene end was trimmed by 1 base and the J gene end by 0 bases; junction bases not matched to a gene: 3.

A single count supports this clone. In the same sample, other DNA sequences code for this CDR3. The rearrangement uses TRBV5-6 and TRBJ2-3; no clear D. Germline V gene sequence: CDR1 SGHDT, CDR2 YYEEEE. The CDR3 covers 15 residues. V was cut by 0 bases and J by 4 bases, with 12 bases left in between. CDR3 nucleotide sequence: TGTGCCAGCAGCTTGGGGGGTGGTTCAGCAGATACGCAGTATTTT. As protein: CASSLGGGSADTQYF.

This clone has just one count. The V call is TRBV11-3, the J call TRBJ1-1, with 7 bases that match TRBD1. Germline CDR1 reads SGHNT; CDR2 reads YENEEA. The CDR3 is 16 residues long. V was clipped by 4 bases and J by 0 bases; unmatched bases: 8. In nucleotides, the CDR3 is TGTGCCAGCAGCTCCTCGACAGGGCGGATGAACACTGAAGCTTTCTTT. Its protein product is CASSSSTGRMNTEAFF.

This clone was counted only a few times. V usage is TRBV28 and J usage is TRBJ2-7; TRBD1 matches 10 bases. Germline trimming cut 0 bases from V and 1 base from J; bases unmatched to any gene: 6. CDR3 size: 17 residues. In germline, CDR1 is MDHEN, CDR2 SYDVKM. The CDR3 spells CASSLWALGQGSYEQYF. CDR3 coding DNA: TGTGCCAGCAGTTTATGGGCCCTGGGACAGGGGTCCTACGAGCAGTACTTC.

CDR3: CSVETTAEKLFF. In DNA form, the CDR3 reads TGCAGCGTTGAAACCACGGCTGAAAAACTGTTTTTT. The rearrangement uses TRBV29-1 and TRBJ1-4, with D unclear. This CDR3 region has 12 residues. Germline V gene data show CDR1 as SQVTM and CDR2 as ANQGSEA. Deletions cut 2 bases from V and 7 bases from J, with 8 bases between.

In nucleotides, the CDR3 is TGTGCCAGCCACAATTTCCGGGGGGGCACTGAAGCTTTCTTT. This sequence encodes CASHNFRGGTEAFF. The chain couples TRBV28 to TRBJ1-1, with TRBD1 as a possible D gene (5 bases). The CDR3 runs 14 residues. The V end lost 8 bases, the J end lost 4 bases, and 17 bases lay between the germline ends. From germline, CDR1 is MDHEN and CDR2 SYDVKM.

The chain employs TRBV7-8 and TRBJ1-2, with TRBD1 matching 10 bases. Trimming removed 1 base from V and 2 bases from J; junction bases left unmatched: 4. From germline, CDR1 is SGHVS and CDR2 FQNEAQ. The CDR3 totals 16 residues. The CDR3 coding sequence is TGTGCCAGCAGCTTAGTCGTGGGACAGGGGAACTATGGCTACACCTTC. This encodes CASSLVVGQGNYGYTF.

The chain links TRBV5-6 to TRBJ1-6, with D perhaps TRBD1 (6 bases). Trimming cost V 2 bases and J 3 bases, with 9 bases left between them. This CDR3 has 15 amino acids. Germline CDR1 reads SGHDT; CDR2 reads YYEEEE. The CDR3 is CASSFTGNYNSPLHF. The DNA for the CDR3 is TGTGCCAGCAGCTTTACAGGGAACTATAATTCACCCCTCCACTTT.

This rearrangement joins TRBV6-1 to TRBJ1-3; D is uncertain. The V end lost 5 bases, the J end lost 3 bases, and 2 bases lay between the germline ends. CDR1 is MNHNS and CDR2 is SASEGT in the germline V gene. This CDR3 contains 11 residues. The CDR3 DNA reads as TGTGCCAGCAGTCTTGGAAACACCATATATTTT. Translated, it gives CASSLGNTIYF.

The chain carries TRBV28 and TRBJ2-1; D is perhaps TRBD2 (6 bases). CDR1 is MDHEN and CDR2 is SYDVKM in the germline V gene. Between the trimmed V and J ends, which lost 4 bases and 0 bases, there was a span of 13 bases. The CDR3 has 16 amino acids. The CDR3 here is CASSSLALSSYNEQFF. For the CDR3, the DNA is TGTGCCAGCAGTTCGCTAGCGCTAAGCTCCTACAATGAGCAGTTCTTC.

The gene calls are TRBV5-5 and TRBJ1-1, with D perhaps matching TRBD1 (5 bases). The germline V gene has CDR1 SGHKS and CDR2 YYEKEE (reference sequence). V was cut by 0 bases and J by 2 bases, with 11 bases left in between. The CDR3 runs 15 residues. CDR3 sequence: CASSLAGHQNTEAFF. The DNA for the CDR3 is TGTGCCAGCAGCTTGGCCGGACACCAAAACACTGAAGCTTTCTTT.

The J gene is TRBJ1-4, the V gene TRBV5-1; D not certain. CDR1 and CDR2 (germline): SGHRS, YFSETQ. The CDR3 runs 14 residues. V was pared by 2 bases and J by 0 bases, with 5 bases between. The CDR3 protein is CASSLFSTNEKLFF. CDR3 sequence (DNA): TGCGCCAGCAGCTTATTCTCAACTAATGAAAAACTGTTTTTT.

This rearrangement joins TRBV4-3 to TRBJ2-7; D is unresolved. V was clipped by 3 bases and J by 6 bases, with 9 bases between them. Germline CDR1 LGHNA, CDR2 YSLEER. The CDR3 is made up of 12 amino acids. CDR3 DNA sequence: TGCGCCAGCAGCCATGCGAAGGGCGAGCAGTACTTC. Protein product: CASSHAKGEQYF.

The CDR3 reads CASSQDRGTSGRKNEQFF. Written as DNA, the CDR3 is TGCGCCAGCAGCCAAGATAGGGGGACTAGCGGGAGGAAAAATGAGCAGTTCTTC. J is TRBJ2-1 and V is TRBV4-1; 15 bases map to TRBD2. The CDR3 loop spans 18 amino acids. CDR1 and CDR2 from the germline V gene are MGHRA and YSYEKL. Germline trimming cut 0 bases from V and 7 bases from J; bases unmatched to any gene: 7.

The V and J genes are TRBV9 and TRBJ1-4; 7 bases match TRBD1. The junction had 10 bases not matched to a gene; V was cut back by 4 bases and J by 4 bases. Germline-derived CDR1 and CDR2 are SGDLS and YYNGEE. The CDR3 has 16 residues. The chain's CDR3 is CASSSGRGRVNEKLFF. CDR3 DNA: TGTGCCAGCAGCTCAGGGAGGGGGCGAGTTAATGAAAAACTGTTTTTT.

The chain joins TRBV6-6 to TRBJ1-3; D gene ambiguous. V lost 0 bases to trimming and J lost 0 bases, with 3 bases between them. This CDR3 is 14 amino acids long. Per germline, CDR1 MNHNY and CDR2 SVGAGI (reference sequence). The CDR3 nucleotides read TGTGCCAGCAGTTACTCGAGCTCTGGAAACACCATATATTTT. It is translated as CASSYSSSGNTIYF.

The chain links TRBV28 to TRBJ1-1, with D tentatively TRBD1 (5 bases). The CDR3 spans 14 residues. The V gene's germline CDR1 is MDHEN and CDR2 SYDVKM. V was trimmed by 8 bases and J by 4 bases, leaving 17 bases between them. This CDR3 is CASGLGGYVTEAFF. DNA of the CDR3: TGTGCCAGCGGGCTCGGGGGGTATGTCACTGAAGCTTTCTTT. Filled out from reference TRBV28 and TRBJ1-1, the complete variable domain reads DVKVTQSSRYLVKRTGEKVFLECVQDMDHENMFWYRQDPGLGLRLIYFSYDVKMKEKGDIPEGYSVSREKKERFSLILESASTNQTSMYLCASGLGGYVTEAFFGQGTRLTVV.

This sequence joins TRBV6-1 and TRBJ2-2; the D gene is possibly TRBD2 (6 bases). The CDR3 spans 14 residues. Between the trimmed V and J ends, which lost 11 bases and 0 bases, there was a span of 13 bases. Germline CDR1 and CDR2: MNHNS and SASEGT. CDR3 in amino acids: CAGRGRPNTGELFF. CDR3 sequence (DNA): TGTGCCGGACGGGGGAGGCCGAACACCGGGGAGCTGTTTTTT.

This rearrangement joins TRBV18 to TRBJ2-7, with a possible D match to TRBD1 (5 bases). The CDR3 contains 14 residues. V was trimmed by 2 bases and J by 1 base, leaving 9 bases between them. The germline V gene encodes CDR1 KGHSH and CDR2 LQKENI. CDR3 loop: CASSPERQSYEQYF. The CDR3 DNA reads as TGTGCCAGCTCACCAGAGAGACAGTCCTACGAGCAGTACTTC.